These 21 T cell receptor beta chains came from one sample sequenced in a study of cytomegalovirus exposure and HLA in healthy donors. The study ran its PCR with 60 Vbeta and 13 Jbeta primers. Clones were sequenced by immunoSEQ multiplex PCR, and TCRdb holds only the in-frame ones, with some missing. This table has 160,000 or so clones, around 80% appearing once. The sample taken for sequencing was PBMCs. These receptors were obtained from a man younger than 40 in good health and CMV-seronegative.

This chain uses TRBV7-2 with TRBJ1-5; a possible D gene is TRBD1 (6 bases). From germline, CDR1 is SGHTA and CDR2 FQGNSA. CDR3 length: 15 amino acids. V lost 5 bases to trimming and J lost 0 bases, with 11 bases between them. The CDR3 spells CASSKTGTSNQPQHF. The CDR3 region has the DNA TGTGCCAGCAGCAAAACAGGGACTAGCAATCAGCCCCAGCATTTT.

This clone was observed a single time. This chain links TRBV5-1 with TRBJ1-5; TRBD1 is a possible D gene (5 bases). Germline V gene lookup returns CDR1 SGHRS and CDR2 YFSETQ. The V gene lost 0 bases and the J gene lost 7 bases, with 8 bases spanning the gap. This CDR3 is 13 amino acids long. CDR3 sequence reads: CASSLGQRQPQHF. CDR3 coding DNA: TGCGCCAGCAGCTTGGGACAGAGACAGCCCCAGCATTTT.

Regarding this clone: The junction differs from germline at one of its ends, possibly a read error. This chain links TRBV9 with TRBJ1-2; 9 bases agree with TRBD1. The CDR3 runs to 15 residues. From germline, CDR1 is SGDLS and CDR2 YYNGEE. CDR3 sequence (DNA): TGTGCCAGCAGCGCGACAGGGGGAGGGAACTGTGGCTACACCTTC. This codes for CASSATGGGNCGYTF.

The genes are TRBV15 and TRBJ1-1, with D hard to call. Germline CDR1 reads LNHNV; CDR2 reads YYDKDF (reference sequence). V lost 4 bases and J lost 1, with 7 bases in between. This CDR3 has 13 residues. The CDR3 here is CATSMTPNTEAFF. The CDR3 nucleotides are TGTGCCACCAGCATGACACCGAACACTGAAGCTTTCTTT.

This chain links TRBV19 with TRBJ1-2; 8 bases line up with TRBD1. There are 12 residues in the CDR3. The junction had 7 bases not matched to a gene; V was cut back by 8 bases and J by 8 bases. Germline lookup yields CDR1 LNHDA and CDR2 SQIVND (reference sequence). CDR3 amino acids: CASAQGADGYTF. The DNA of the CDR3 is TGTGCCAGTGCTCAGGGGGCGGACGGCTACACCTTC.

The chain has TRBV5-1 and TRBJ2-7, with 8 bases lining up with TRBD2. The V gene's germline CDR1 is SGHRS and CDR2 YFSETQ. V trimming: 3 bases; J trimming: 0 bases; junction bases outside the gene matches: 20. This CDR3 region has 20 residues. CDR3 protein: CASSSLSLWREERTSYEQYF. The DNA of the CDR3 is TGCGCCAGCAGCTCCCTTTCGCTGTGGCGGGAGGAACGAACCTCCTACGAGCAGTACTTC. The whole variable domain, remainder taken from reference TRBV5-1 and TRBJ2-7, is KAGVTQTPRYLIKTRGQQVTLSCSPISGHRSVSWYQQTPGQGLQFLFEYFSETQRNKGNFPGRFSGRQFSNSRSEMNVSTLELGDSALYLCASSSLSLWREERTSYEQYFGPGTRLTVT.

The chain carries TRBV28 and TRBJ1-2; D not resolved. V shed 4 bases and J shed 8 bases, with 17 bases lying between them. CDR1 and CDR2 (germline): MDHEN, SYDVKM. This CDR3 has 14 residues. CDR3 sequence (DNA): TGTGCCAGCAGTTCCTCGGGCGGGTTTGACGGCTACACCTTC. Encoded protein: CASSSSGGFDGYTF.

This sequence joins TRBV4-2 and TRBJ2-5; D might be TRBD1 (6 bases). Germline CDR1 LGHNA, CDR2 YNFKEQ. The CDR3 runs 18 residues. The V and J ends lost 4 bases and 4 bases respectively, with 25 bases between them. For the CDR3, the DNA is TGTGCCAGCAGCCGAACTAGATTCGGGACACCCGAAGGAGAGACCCAGTACTTC. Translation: CASSRTRFGTPEGETQYF.

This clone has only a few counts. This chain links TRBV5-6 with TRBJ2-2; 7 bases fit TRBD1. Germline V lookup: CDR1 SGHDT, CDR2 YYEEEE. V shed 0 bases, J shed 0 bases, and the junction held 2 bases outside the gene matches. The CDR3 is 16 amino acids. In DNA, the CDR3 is TGTGCCAGCAGCTTGGTCGGACAGGCGAACACCGGGGAGCTGTTTTTT. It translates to CASSLVGQANTGELFF.

Written as DNA, the CDR3 is TGTGCCACCAACCCCGCCCCAGGGGGTCACAACACTGAAGCTTTCTTT. Protein product: CATNPAPGGHNTEAFF. This chain connects TRBV15 to TRBJ1-1; 7 bases agree with TRBD1. Per germline, CDR1 LNHNV and CDR2 YYDKDF (reference sequence). V lost 7 bases and J lost 2; bases outside the gene matches: 13. The CDR3 sequence is 16 residues long.

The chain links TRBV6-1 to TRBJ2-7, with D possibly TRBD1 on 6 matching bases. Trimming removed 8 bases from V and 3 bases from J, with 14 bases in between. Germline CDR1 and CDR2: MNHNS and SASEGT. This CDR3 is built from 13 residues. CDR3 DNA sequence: TGTGCCAGCGCGTTACAGGGACACTACGAGCAGTACTTC. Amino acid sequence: CASALQGHYEQYF.

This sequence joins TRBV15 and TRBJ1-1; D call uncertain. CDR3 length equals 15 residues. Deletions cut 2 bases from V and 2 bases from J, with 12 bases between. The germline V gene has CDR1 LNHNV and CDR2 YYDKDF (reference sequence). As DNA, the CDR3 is TGTGCCACCAGCAGACTCGAGTCGGGAAACACTGAAGCTTTCTTT. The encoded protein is CATSRLESGNTEAFF.

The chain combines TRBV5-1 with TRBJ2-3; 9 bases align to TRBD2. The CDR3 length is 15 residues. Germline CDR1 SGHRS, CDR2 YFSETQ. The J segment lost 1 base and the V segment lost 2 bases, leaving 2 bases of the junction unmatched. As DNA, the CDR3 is TGCGCCAGCAGCTTCGGGACTAGCCGCACAGATACGCAGTATTTT. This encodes CASSFGTSRTDTQYF.

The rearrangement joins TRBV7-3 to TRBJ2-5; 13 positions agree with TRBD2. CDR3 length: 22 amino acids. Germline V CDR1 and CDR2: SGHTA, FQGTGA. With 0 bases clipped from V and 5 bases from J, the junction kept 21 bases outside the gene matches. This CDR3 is CASSLTGTSGAKGPFEVETQYF. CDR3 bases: TGTGCCAGCAGCTTAACGGGGACTAGCGGGGCTAAGGGACCATTCGAAGTGGAGACCCAGTACTTC.

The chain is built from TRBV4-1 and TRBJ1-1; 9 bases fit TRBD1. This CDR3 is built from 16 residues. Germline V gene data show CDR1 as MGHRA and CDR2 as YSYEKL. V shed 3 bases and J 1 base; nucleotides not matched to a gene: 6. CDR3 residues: CASSHTGGGWNTEAFF. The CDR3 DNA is TGCGCCAGCAGCCATACAGGGGGCGGGTGGAACACTGAAGCTTTCTTT.

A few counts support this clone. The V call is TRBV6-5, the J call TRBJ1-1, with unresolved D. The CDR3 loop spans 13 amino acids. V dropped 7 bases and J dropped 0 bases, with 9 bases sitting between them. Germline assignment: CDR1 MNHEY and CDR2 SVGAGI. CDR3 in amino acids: CASTPEVNTEAFF. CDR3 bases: TGTGCCAGCACCCCTGAGGTGAACACTGAAGCTTTCTTT.

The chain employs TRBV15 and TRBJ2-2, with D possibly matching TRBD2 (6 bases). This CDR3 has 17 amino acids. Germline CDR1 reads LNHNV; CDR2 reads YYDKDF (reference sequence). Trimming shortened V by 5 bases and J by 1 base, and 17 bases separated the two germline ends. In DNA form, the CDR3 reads TGTGCCACCAGCCCTATTCTTAGCGGAAAGAACACCGGGGAGCTGTTTTTT. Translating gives CATSPILSGKNTGELFF.

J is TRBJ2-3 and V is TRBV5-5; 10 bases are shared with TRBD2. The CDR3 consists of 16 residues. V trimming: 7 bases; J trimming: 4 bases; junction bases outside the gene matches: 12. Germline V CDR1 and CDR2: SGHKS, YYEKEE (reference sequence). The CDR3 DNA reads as TGTGCCAGCGCGGGCTTGGAGCGGGGGGGAGCAGATACGCAGTATTTT. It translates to CASAGLERGGADTQYF.

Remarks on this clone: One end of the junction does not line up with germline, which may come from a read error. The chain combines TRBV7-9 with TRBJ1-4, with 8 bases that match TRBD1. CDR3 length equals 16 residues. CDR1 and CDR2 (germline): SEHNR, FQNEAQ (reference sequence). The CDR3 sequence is CSSSRSLRGRGEELFF. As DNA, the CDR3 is TGTTCCAGCAGCCGTAGCCTCAGGGGGCGAGGTGAGGAACTGTTTTTT.

This CDR3 is CASSLAGQRVEKLFF. DNA of the CDR3: TGTGCCAGCAGCTTAGCGGGACAGAGGGTCGAAAAACTGTTTTTT. The chain is built from TRBV7-2 and TRBJ1-4, with 7 bases identical to TRBD1. J lost 8 bases, V lost 0 bases, and 6 bases had no gene match. CDR3 length: 15 residues. Germline V lookup: CDR1 SGHTA, CDR2 FQGNSA.

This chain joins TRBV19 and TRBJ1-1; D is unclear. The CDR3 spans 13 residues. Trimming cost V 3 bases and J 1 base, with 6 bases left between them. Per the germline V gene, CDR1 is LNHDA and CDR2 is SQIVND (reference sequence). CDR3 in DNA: TGTGCCAGTAGTATGCGGGGGAACACTGAAGCTTTCTTT. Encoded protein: CASSMRGNTEAFF.